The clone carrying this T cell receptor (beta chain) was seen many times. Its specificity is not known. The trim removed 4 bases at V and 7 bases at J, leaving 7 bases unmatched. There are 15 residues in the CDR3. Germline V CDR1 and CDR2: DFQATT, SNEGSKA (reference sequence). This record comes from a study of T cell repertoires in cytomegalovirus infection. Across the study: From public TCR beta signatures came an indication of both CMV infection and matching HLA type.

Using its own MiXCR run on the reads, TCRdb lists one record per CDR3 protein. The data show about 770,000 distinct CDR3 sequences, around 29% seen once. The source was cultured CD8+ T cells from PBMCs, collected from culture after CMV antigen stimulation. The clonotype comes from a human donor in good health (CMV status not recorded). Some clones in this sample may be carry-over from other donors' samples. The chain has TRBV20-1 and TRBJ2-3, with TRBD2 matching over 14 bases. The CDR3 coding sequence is TGCAGTGCTATCCGGACTAGCGGGGGGACCAATACGCAGTATTTT. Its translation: CSAIRTSGGTNTQYF.